These 29 T cell receptor beta chains were sequenced from one sample in a study of T cell repertoires in cytomegalovirus infection. TCRdb analysed the reads with MiXCR anew, one entry per CDR3 protein. Among 650,000 to 900,000 distinct CDR3 sequences listed, less than 35% were seen once. These receptors' antigens are unknown. Sequences were derived from cultured CD8+ T cells from PBMCs, sampled from culture after CMV antigen stimulation. The receptors shown here come from a human donor in good health (CMV status not recorded). Some clones in this sample may be carry-over from other donors' samples.

Remarks on this clonotype: This clone may be a read error of a much larger clone one base away. No conserved phenylalanine or tryptophan is present at the end of the CDR3, so a read error is the likely explanation. The chain has TRBV7-2 and TRBJ2-1; tentatively, D is TRBD1 or TRBD2 (6 bases each). Per the germline V gene, CDR1 is SGHTA and CDR2 is FQGNSA. V lost 3 bases to trimming and J lost 3 bases, with 9 bases between them. This CDR3 is 14 amino acids long. The CDR3, as DNA: TGTGCCAGCAGCTTTGAGGGGGGCTACAATGAGCAGTTCCTC. Protein product: CASSFEGGYNEQFL.

This chain joins TRBV12-3 or TRBV12-4 and TRBJ2-7, with D unclear. Trimming removed 2 bases from V and 2 bases from J, with 13 bases in between. The CDR3 is made up of 15 amino acids. The CDR3 loop is CASSLYGQATYEQYF. The CDR3 region has the DNA TGTGCCAGCAGTTTATATGGCCAGGCCACCTACGAGCAGTACTTC.

This clonotype has just a few counts. This chain links TRBV4-1 with TRBJ1-2; possible D gene TRBD1, 6 bases. The V gene's germline CDR1 is MGHRA and CDR2 YSYEKL. V gave up 2 bases and J gave up 4 bases, with 14 bases separating them. This CDR3 has 15 residues. This CDR3 reads CASSQPSDRIYGYTF. The CDR3 nucleotides are TGCGCCAGCAGCCAACCCTCGGACAGAATCTATGGCTACACCTTC.

The chain has TRBV29-1 and TRBJ2-7; tentative D call: TRBD1 (5 bases). CDR3 length: 12 residues. Trimming took off 2 bases at V and 2 bases at J, with 7 bases between the two ends. In germline, CDR1 is SQVTM, CDR2 ANQGSEA. Written as DNA, the CDR3 is TGCAGCGTTGAACAGGGTGCCTACGAGCAGTACTTC. Translating gives CSVEQGAYEQYF.

The table lists this clonotype with a few counts. This chain uses TRBV6-2 or TRBV6-3 with TRBJ2-7; D perhaps matches TRBD2 (5 bases). Trimming removed 0 bases at V and 6 bases at J, with 12 bases between. The CDR3 has 14 residues. Germline CDR1 is MNHEY and CDR2 is SVGEGT. CDR3 residues: CASSYSELEGEQYF. The CDR3 coding sequence is TGTGCCAGCAGTTACTCGGAACTAGAGGGCGAGCAGTACTTC.

This clonotype was recorded at least ten times. The chain is built from TRBV7-2 and TRBJ1-4; D gene ambiguous. Germline assignment: CDR1 SGHTA and CDR2 FQGNSA. Trimming stripped 5 bases from V and 5 bases from J, with 9 bases between. The CDR3 is 13 amino acids. This chain's CDR3 is CASSPTPNEKLFF. In nucleotides, the CDR3 is TGTGCCAGCAGCCCGACGCCAAATGAAAAACTGTTTTTT.

V usage is TRBV12-5 and J usage is TRBJ2-3, with unresolved D. CDR1 is LGHNT and CDR2 is FRNRAP in the germline V gene. The CDR3 is 15 amino acids. Trimming stripped 3 bases from V and 2 bases from J, with 12 bases between. DNA of the CDR3: TGTGCTAGTGGTTTATCGGAACAGCACACAGATACGCAGTATTTT. Translated: CASGLSEQHTDTQYF. Full variable domain (outside the CDR3, taken from reference TRBV12-5 and TRBJ2-3): DARVTQTPRHKVTEMGQEVTMRCQPILGHNTVFWYRQTMMQGLELLAYFRNRAPLDDSGMPKDRFSAEMPDATLATLKIQPSEPRDSAVYFCASGLSEQHTDTQYFGPGTRLTVL.

The chain recombines TRBV7-9 with TRBJ2-7; D remains unclear. This CDR3 is 15 amino acids long. Germline CDR1 and CDR2: SEHNR and FQNEAQ (reference sequence). V lost 0 bases to trimming and J lost 2 bases, with 11 bases between them. The CDR3 loop is CASSLAGNPPYEQYF. DNA of the CDR3: TGTGCCAGCAGCTTAGCGGGGAACCCCCCCTACGAGCAGTACTTC.

Only a few counts were recorded for this clonotype. The V gene is TRBV28, the J gene TRBJ2-5; the D is unclear. CDR1 and CDR2 (germline): MDHEN, SYDVKM. This CDR3 is 13 amino acids long. The V end lost 6 bases, the J end lost 5 bases, and 13 bases lay between the germline ends. In nucleotides, the CDR3 is TGTGCCAGCAGCTCCCCGGGCCGGGAGACCCAGTACTTC. It specifies CASSSPGRETQYF.

This chain joins TRBV10-3 and TRBJ2-7; 9 bases fit TRBD2. The CDR3 runs to 14 residues. CDR1 and CDR2 from the germline V gene are ENHRY and SYGVKD. Trimming removed 6 bases from V and 3 bases from J; junction bases left unmatched: 6. CDR3 sequence (DNA): TGTGCCATCAGGCGGGAGGGTTCCCTCTACGAGCAGTACGTC. This translates into CAIRREGSLYEQYV.

This clonotype has ten or more counts. V is TRBV19 and J is TRBJ1-6; TRBD1 matches 7 bases. Germline CDR1 LNHDA, CDR2 SQIVND (reference sequence). V lost 6 bases and J lost 8; bases outside the gene matches: 10. CDR3 length equals 15 residues. The CDR3 loop reads CASSAGEGADSPLHF. The CDR3 DNA is TGTGCCAGTAGCGCGGGGGAGGGGGCGGATTCACCCCTCCACTTT.

In DNA, the CDR3 is TGCGCCAGCAGCCGAGAAGGGGATGGGCTGAACACTGAAGCTTTCTTT. It is translated as CASSREGDGLNTEAFF. The V and J genes are TRBV4-1 and TRBJ1-1; a weak D match, TRBD1 (5 bases). The CDR3 loop spans 16 amino acids. With 4 bases removed from V and 0 bases from J, the gap between germline ends came to 15 bases. Per germline, CDR1 MGHRA and CDR2 YSYEKL.

This clonotype came up many times. V usage is TRBV7-2 and J usage is TRBJ2-3; no clear D gene. The CDR3 is 13 residues long. The germline V gene encodes CDR1 SGHTA and CDR2 FQGNSA. The V and J ends lost 3 bases and 4 bases respectively, with 8 bases between them. CDR3 DNA sequence: TGTGCCAGCAGCTTCCCTCCCGCAGATACGCAGTATTTT. This gives the protein CASSFPPADTQYF. Full variable domain (remainder filled in from reference TRBV7-2 and TRBJ2-3): GAGVSQSPSNKVTEKGKDVELRCDPISGHTALYWYRQSLGQGLEFLIYFQGNSAPDKSGLPSDRFSAERTGGSVSTLTIQRTQQEDSAVYLCASSFPPADTQYFGPGTRLTVL.

Ten or more counts support this clonotype. This sequence joins TRBV7-9 and TRBJ2-7; unclear D gene. The germline V gene has CDR1 SEHNR and CDR2 FQNEAQ (reference sequence). This CDR3 contains 12 residues. V lost 2 bases to trimming and J lost 5 bases, with 7 bases between them. Here the CDR3 reads CASSLSLNEQYF. The CDR3 DNA is TGTGCCAGCAGCTTAAGCCTGAACGAGCAGTACTTC.

This clonotype showed up just a few times. The chain links TRBV2 to TRBJ2-3, with 7 bases lining up with TRBD1. Germline V gene lookup returns CDR1 SNHLY and CDR2 FYNNEI. The CDR3 is 16 amino acids. V was pared by 3 bases and J by 5 bases, with 11 bases of the junction left unmatched. CDR3 DNA: TGTGCCAGCAGTGAGCTTGAGGGGGCCCGGGGAGATACGCAGTATTTT. As protein: CASSELEGARGDTQYF.

The gene calls are TRBV19 and TRBJ2-3; 11 bases match TRBD1. This CDR3 comprises 14 residues. Germline V gene data show CDR1 as LNHDA and CDR2 as SQIVND (reference sequence). The ends lost 9 bases at V and 2 bases at J; junction bases unmatched: 4. CDR3 protein: CASGQGANTDTQYF. CDR3 bases: TGTGCCAGCGGACAGGGGGCTAACACAGATACGCAGTATTTT. Looking up the rest from reference TRBV19 and TRBJ2-3 gives the full variable domain: DGGITQSPKYLFRKEGQNVTLSCEQNLNHDAMYWYRQDPGQGLRLIYYSQIVNDFQKGDIAEGYSVSREKKESFPLTVTSAQKNPTAFYLCASGQGANTDTQYFGPGTRLTVL.

This clonotype was counted a few times. The chain carries TRBV7-9 and TRBJ2-7; D gene ambiguous. Between the trimmed V and J ends, which lost 3 bases and 3 bases, there was a span of 9 bases. The CDR3 has 13 amino acids. Germline assignment: CDR1 SEHNR and CDR2 FQNEAQ (reference sequence). CDR3 bases: TGTGCCAGCAGCTTTAAGGGCCTCTACGAGCAGTACGTC. Residues: CASSFKGLYEQYV.

This clonotype came up a few times. The chain links TRBV6-5 to TRBJ2-5, with D perhaps matching TRBD1 (6 bases). Deletions cut 0 bases from V and 7 bases from J, with 9 bases between. Per germline, CDR1 MNHEY and CDR2 SVGAGI. The CDR3 runs 13 residues. For the CDR3, the DNA is TGTGCCAGCAGTTACTCGGACAGTACGACCCAGTACTTC. It specifies CASSYSDSTTQYF.

There are a few counts of this clonotype. The chain is built from TRBV9 and TRBJ1-2; D is undetermined. The CDR3 covers 10 residues. Germline-derived CDR1 and CDR2 are SGDLS and YYNGEE. V lost 6 bases and J 6 bases, leaving 6 bases between the germline ends. The CDR3 sequence: CASKRDGYTF. In nucleotides, the CDR3 is TGTGCCAGCAAGAGGGATGGCTACACCTTC.

V usage is TRBV7-6 and J usage is TRBJ2-7, with 7 positions matching TRBD1. The germline gives CDR1 SGHVS, CDR2 FNYEAQ. There are 16 residues in the CDR3. The V and J ends lost 5 bases and 1 base, in that order; junction bases with no gene match: 11. The CDR3 region has the DNA TGTGCCAGCAGCCTAATAGCCGGGACAGCTTCCTACGAGCAGTACTTC. It codes for CASSLIAGTASYEQYF.

The chain uses TRBV2 and TRBJ2-1; TRBD2 might be the D (6 bases). From germline, CDR1 is SNHLY and CDR2 FYNNEI. V shed 8 bases and J shed 8 bases, with 16 bases lying between them. There are 13 residues in the CDR3. CDR3 protein: CASPTRWGDEQFF. As DNA, the CDR3 is TGTGCCAGCCCGACCCGGTGGGGGGATGAGCAGTTCTTC.

This sequence joins TRBV5-4 and TRBJ1-2; TRBD1 is a possible D gene (6 bases). Germline CDR1 is SGHNT and CDR2 is YYREEE (reference sequence). The length of the CDR3 is 14 residues. Trimming took 0 bases from V and 12 from J, leaving 18 bases between them. CDR3 DNA sequence: TGTGCCAGCAGCTTGGCCGGGGGGGCGGTGGTAAACACCTTC. This translates into CASSLAGGAVVNTF.

This clonotype was counted only a few times. This rearrangement joins TRBV12-5 to TRBJ2-1; 7 bases are a match to TRBD2. Germline assignment: CDR1 LGHNT and CDR2 FRNRAP. Trimming took 0 bases from V and 4 from J; bases not matched to a gene: 18. The CDR3 has 20 residues. The CDR3 nucleotides read TGTGCTAGTGGTTTGGTTCATGGGGCAGGGACTATTTCCTTTTACAATGAGCAGTTCTTC. The encoded protein is CASGLVHGAGTISFYNEQFF.

On this clonotype: A read error is likely here: a far larger clone is one base away. The chain recombines TRBV18 with TRBJ1-2, with 7 bases identical to TRBD1. This CDR3 comprises 13 residues. The V gene's germline CDR1 is KGHSH and CDR2 LQKENI. The CDR3 here is CTSSPTGNYGYTF. CDR3 nucleotide sequence: TGTACCAGCTCACCGACAGGGAACTATGGCTACACCTTC.

The count of this clonotype is one. The chain recombines TRBV19 with TRBJ1-1; the D gene is possibly TRBD1 (6 bases). Germline CDR1 reads LNHDA; CDR2 reads SQIVND (reference sequence). The CDR3 spans 14 residues. V was trimmed by 7 bases and J by 0 bases, leaving 12 bases between them. CDR3: CASTTGRVNTEAFF. The CDR3 DNA reads TGTGCCAGTACCACAGGGAGGGTGAACACTGAAGCTTTCTTT.

A few counts support this clonotype. This chain connects TRBV7-6 to TRBJ2-1, with 7 bases lining up with TRBD1. Per germline, CDR1 SGHVS and CDR2 FNYEAQ. Trimming took 7 bases from V and 0 from J; bases not matched to a gene: 12. The CDR3 length is 17 residues. This CDR3 reads CASTNLRDSLSYNEQFF. DNA for the CDR3: TGTGCCAGCACCAACCTACGGGACAGCCTCTCCTACAATGAGCAGTTCTTC. Supplemented by reference TRBV7-6 and TRBJ2-1, the full variable domain reads GAGVSQSPRYKVTKRGQDVALRCDPISGHVSLYWYRQALGQGPEFLTYFNYEAQQDKSGLPNDRFSAERPEGSISTLTIQRTEQRDSAMYRCASTNLRDSLSYNEQFFGPGTRLTVL.

V gene TRBV11-2 combines with J gene TRBJ2-5; TRBD2 matches at 7 bases. Per germline, CDR1 SGHAT and CDR2 FQNNGV. The CDR3 covers 17 residues. The trim removed 5 bases at V and 2 bases at J, leaving 14 bases unmatched. For the CDR3, the DNA is TGTGCCAGCAGCCCGGGAGCGGGGCACTTTAAACAAGAGACCCAGTACTTC. This gives the protein CASSPGAGHFKQETQYF.

The chain employs TRBV12-3 or TRBV12-4 and TRBJ2-5, with 9 bases identical to TRBD1. The CDR3 is 17 amino acids. Trimming at V came to 5 bases and at J to 2 bases, leaving 12 bases not matched to a gene. CDR3 residues: CASSRRDRVKVQETQYF. The CDR3 nucleotides read TGTGCCAGCAGTCGACGGGACAGGGTTAAGGTACAAGAGACCCAGTACTTC.

The chain uses TRBV20-1 and TRBJ1-1; the D is unclear. Trimming removed 2 bases from V and 1 base from J, with 5 bases in between. CDR1 and CDR2 (germline): DFQATT, SNEGSKA (reference sequence). The CDR3 is 12 residues long. DNA of the CDR3: TGCAGTGCTAGATGGGGGAACACTGAAGCTTTCTTT. Translated, it gives CSARWGNTEAFF.